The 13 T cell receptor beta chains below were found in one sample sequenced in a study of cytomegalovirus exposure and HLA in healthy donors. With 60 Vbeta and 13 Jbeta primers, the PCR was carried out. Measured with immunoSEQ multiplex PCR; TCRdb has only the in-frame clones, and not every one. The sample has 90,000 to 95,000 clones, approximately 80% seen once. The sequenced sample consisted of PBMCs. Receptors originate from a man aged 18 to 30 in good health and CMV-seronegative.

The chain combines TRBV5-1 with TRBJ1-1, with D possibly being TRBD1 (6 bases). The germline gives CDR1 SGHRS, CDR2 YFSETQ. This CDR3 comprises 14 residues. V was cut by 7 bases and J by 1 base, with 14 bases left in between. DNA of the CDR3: TGCGCCAGCCGAACCGGGACAAAGAACACTGAAGCTTTCTTT. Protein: CASRTGTKNTEAFF.

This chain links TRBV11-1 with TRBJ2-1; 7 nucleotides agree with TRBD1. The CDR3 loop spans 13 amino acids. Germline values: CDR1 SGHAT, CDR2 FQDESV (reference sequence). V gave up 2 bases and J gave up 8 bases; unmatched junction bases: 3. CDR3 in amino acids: CASSLRGRDEQFF. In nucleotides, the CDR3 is TGTGCCAGCAGCTTAAGGGGGCGGGATGAGCAGTTCTTC. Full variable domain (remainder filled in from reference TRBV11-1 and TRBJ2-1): EAEVAQSPRYKITEKSQAVAFWCDPISGHATLYWYRQILGQGPELLVQFQDESVVDDSQLPKDRFSAERLKGVDSTLKIQPAELGDSAMYLCASSLRGRDEQFFGPGTRLTVL.

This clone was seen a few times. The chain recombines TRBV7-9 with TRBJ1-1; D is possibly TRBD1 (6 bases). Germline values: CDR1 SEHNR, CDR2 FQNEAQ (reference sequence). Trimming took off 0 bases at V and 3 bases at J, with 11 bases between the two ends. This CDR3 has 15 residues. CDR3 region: CASSLATGSDTEAFF. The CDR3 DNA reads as TGTGCCAGCAGCTTAGCAACAGGGAGCGACACTGAAGCTTTCTTT.

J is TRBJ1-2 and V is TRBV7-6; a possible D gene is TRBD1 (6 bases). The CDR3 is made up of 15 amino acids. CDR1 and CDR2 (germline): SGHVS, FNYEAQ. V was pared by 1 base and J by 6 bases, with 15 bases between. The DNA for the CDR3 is TGTGCCAGCAGCTTAGGGGGGGGGCTAGAAAATGGCTACACCTTC. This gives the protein CASSLGGGLENGYTF.

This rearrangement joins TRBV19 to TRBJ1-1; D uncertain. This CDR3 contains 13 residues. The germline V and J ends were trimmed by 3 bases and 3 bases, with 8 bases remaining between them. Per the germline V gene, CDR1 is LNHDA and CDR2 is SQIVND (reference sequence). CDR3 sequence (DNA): TGTGCCAGTAGTATGAACGGGGACACTGAAGCTTTCTTT. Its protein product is CASSMNGDTEAFF.

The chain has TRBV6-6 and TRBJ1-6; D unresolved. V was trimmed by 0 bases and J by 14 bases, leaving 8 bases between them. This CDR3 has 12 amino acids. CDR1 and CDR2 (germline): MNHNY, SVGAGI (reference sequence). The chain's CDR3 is CASSYSGGALHF. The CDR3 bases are TGTGCCAGCAGTTACTCAGGAGGAGCCCTCCACTTT.

CDR3 protein: CASSPEDRGLHEQYF. CDR3 bases: TGTGCCAGTAGTCCCGAGGACAGGGGGCTCCACGAGCAGTACTTC. The V and J genes are TRBV19 and TRBJ2-7; the match to TRBD1 covers 11 bases. The CDR3 extends over 15 amino acids. Germline CDR1 and CDR2: LNHDA and SQIVND (reference sequence). Germline trimming cut 5 bases from V and 5 bases from J; bases unmatched to any gene: 8.

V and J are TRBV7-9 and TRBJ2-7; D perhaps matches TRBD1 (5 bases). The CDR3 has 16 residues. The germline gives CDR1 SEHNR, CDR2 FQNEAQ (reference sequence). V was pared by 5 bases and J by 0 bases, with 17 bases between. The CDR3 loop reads CASSPGDSFSSYEQYF. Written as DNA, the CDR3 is TGTGCCAGCAGCCCAGGCGACAGTTTTAGCTCCTACGAGCAGTACTTC.

The CDR3 loop is CASSQESVPDGYTF. The CDR3 coding sequence is TGTGCCAGCAGCCAAGAGAGCGTGCCAGATGGCTACACCTTC. The V and J genes are TRBV4-2 and TRBJ1-2; D is undetermined. V was cut by 0 bases and J by 6 bases, with 11 bases left in between. In germline, CDR1 is LGHNA, CDR2 YNFKEQ. The CDR3 has 14 amino acids.

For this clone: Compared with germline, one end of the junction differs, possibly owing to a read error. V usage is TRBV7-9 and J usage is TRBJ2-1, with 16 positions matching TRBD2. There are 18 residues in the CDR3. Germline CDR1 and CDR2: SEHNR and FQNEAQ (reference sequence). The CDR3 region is CSSSPRGTSGGEYNEQFF. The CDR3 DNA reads TGTTCCAGCAGCCCTCGTGGGACTAGCGGGGGGGAGTACAATGAGCAGTTCTTC.

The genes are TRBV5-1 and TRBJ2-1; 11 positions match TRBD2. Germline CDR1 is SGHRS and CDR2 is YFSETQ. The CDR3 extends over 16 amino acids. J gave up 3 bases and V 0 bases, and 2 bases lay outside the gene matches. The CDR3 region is CASSLGSGGVYNEQFF. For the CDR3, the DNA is TGCGCCAGCAGCTTGGGTAGCGGGGGGGTCTACAATGAGCAGTTCTTC. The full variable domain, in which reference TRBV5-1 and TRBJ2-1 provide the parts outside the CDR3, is KAGVTQTPRYLIKTRGQQVTLSCSPISGHRSVSWYQQTPGQGLQFLFEYFSETQRNKGNFPGRFSGRQFSNSRSEMNVSTLELGDSALYLCASSLGSGGVYNEQFFGPGTRLTVL.

DNA of the CDR3: TGTGCCAGCAGTTTATCTTCTAGCGGGGGCTACAATGAGCAGTTCTTC. Encoded protein: CASSLSSSGGYNEQFF. This sequence joins TRBV28 and TRBJ2-1, with TRBD2 identical over 10 bases. This CDR3 is built from 16 residues. CDR1 MDHEN and CDR2 SYDVKM come from the germline V gene. Germline trimming cut 1 base from V and 3 bases from J; bases unmatched to any gene: 3.

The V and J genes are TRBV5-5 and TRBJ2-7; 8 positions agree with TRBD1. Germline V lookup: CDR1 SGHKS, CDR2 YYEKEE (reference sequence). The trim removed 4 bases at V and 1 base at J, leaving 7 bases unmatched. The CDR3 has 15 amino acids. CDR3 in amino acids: CASSPADRGSYEQYF. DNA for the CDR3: TGTGCCAGCAGCCCTGCCGACAGGGGTTCCTACGAGCAGTACTTC.